This TCR beta chain was sequenced during a study of T cell responses to AZD1222 COVID-19 vaccine. On the study more broadly: Second-dose intervals near 4 or 12 weeks were combined. Study-wide results and limits: Dominant CD4 TCR responses targeted spike regions 160-218 and 743-854. The number of AZD1222 recipients seropositive at baseline was only five or six. The donors showed a predominance of white British ancestry and of females, with possible underestimation of clonal diversity.

Only in-frame clones appear in the TCRdb table, and some are missing; sequencing was by immunoSEQ multiplex PCR. The repertoire holds fewer than 250,000 clones, with approximately 92% as singletons. Of note for this clone: What it recognizes is unknown.

The CDR3 has 15 residues. Germline values: CDR1 MNHEY, CDR2 SVGAGI. The junction had 4 bases not matched to a gene; V was cut back by 6 bases and J by 0 bases. The gene calls are TRBV6-5 and TRBJ1-5; 8 nucleotides line up with TRBD1. The receptor was derived from an adult in good health. The sequencing used peripheral blood, collected on day 0 of AZD1222 vaccination. The CDR3 DNA follows: TGTGCCAGCAGGACCGGACAGGGTAGCAATCAGCCCCAGCATTTT. Amino acids: CASRTGQGSNQPQHF.